This T cell receptor (beta chain) was found in a study of CD8 T cells in Susac syndrome. RNA was extracted with the RNeasy kit, and a quantity of roughly 0.5 to 1 ug was reverse transcribed using random hexamers. It was immunoSEQ multiplex PCR that amplified TCR beta CDR3 across 54 Vbeta and 13 Jbeta. TCRdb passed the immunoSEQ multiplex PCR reads through MiXCR, listing each CDR3 protein once. The table shows about 200,000 distinct CDR3 sequences, with 80% to 95% occurring only once. V lost 0 bases and J lost 2; bases outside the gene matches: 8. The CDR3 covers 18 residues. The germline gives CDR1 LGHNA, CDR2 YSLEER.

Sequencing input: CD8+ T cells from PBMCs. The chain joins TRBV4-3 to TRBJ1-4; 8 nucleotides match TRBD1. This receptor was taken from a human donor with multiple sclerosis. CDR3: CASSQDRGQEGTNEKLFF. The CDR3 DNA reads TGCGCCAGCAGCCAAGATCGGGGACAGGAGGGGACTAATGAAAAACTGTTTTTT.